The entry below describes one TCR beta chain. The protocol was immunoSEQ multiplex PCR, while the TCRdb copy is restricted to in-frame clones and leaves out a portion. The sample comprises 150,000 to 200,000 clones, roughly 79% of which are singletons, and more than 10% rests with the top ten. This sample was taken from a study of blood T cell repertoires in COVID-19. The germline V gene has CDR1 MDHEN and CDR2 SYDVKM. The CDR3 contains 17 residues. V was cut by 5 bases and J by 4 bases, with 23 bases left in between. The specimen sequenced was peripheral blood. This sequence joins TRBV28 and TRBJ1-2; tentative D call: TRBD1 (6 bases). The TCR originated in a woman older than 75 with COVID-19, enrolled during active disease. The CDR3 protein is CASSVTGRQGRVYGYTF. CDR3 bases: TGTGCCAGCAGTGTTACGGGTCGGCAGGGGCGCGTCTATGGCTACACCTTC.